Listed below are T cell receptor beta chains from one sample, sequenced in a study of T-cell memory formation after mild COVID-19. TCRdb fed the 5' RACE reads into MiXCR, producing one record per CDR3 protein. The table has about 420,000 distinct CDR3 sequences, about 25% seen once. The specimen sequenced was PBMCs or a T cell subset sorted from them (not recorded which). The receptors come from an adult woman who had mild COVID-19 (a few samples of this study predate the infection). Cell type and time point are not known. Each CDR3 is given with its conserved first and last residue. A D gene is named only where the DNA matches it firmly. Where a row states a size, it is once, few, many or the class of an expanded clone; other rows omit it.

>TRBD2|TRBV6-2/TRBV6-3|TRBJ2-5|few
TGTGCCAGCAGCCTGACTAGCGGCCGTGTGGCCCAGTACTTC
CASSLTSGRVAQYF
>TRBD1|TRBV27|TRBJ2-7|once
TGTGCCAGCAGCCGGGACAGGGGACTATCCTACGAGCAGTACTTC
CASSRDRGLSYEQYF
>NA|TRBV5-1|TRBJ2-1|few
TGCGCCAGCAGCTTAAGGGCAGGGAACAATGAGCAGTTCTTC
CASSLRAGNNEQFF
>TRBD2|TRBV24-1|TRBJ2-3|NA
TGTGCCACCAGTGAGACCGGGACTAGCGGGAGTACGCAGTATTTT
CATSETGTSGSTQYF
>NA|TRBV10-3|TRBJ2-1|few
TGTGCCATCAGTGTTGGGACTTCTGGTGAGCAGTTCTTC
CAISVGTSGEQFF
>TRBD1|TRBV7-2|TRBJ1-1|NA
TGTGCCAGCAGCTTATCAGGGGGCAGGGCTGAAGCTTTCTTT
CASSLSGGRAEAFF
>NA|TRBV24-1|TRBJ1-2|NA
TGTGCCACCAGTCAGGGGCCCCCTTTTTATGGCTACACCTTC
CATSQGPPFYGYTF
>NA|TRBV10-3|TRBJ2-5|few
TGTGCCATCAGGCCCGGAGGGGAAGAGACCCAGTACTTC
CAIRPGGEETQYF
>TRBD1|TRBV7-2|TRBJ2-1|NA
TGTGCCAGCAGCACCGCGGACAGGAGCTCCTACAATGAGCAGTTCTTC
CASSTADRSSYNEQFF
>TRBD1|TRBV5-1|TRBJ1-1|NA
TGCGCCAGCAGCTTGTTGGTTACAGGGGGTACGAACACTGAAGCTTTCTTT
CASSLLVTGGTNTEAFF
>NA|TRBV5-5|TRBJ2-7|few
TGTGCCAGCAGCTCGATTCCTCTCACGGAGGGGTACGAGCAGTACTTC
CASSSIPLTEGYEQYF
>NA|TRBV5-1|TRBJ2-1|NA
TGCGCCAGCAGCTTGTCTGGGGGCCTTTACAATGAGCAGTTCTTC
CASSLSGGLYNEQFF
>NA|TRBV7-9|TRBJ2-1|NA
TGTGCCAGCAGCCTCCCGTGGCGGGGACACTCCTACAATGAGCAGTTCTTC
CASSLPWRGHSYNEQFF
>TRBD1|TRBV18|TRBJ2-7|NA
TGTGCCAGCTCACTCCGGGACAGTACCTACGAGCAGTACTTC
CASSLRDSTYEQYF
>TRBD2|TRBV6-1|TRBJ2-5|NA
TGTGCCAGCAGCTTTCTAGCGGAGAGCTTGGGTGGGACCCAGTACTTC
CASSFLAESLGGTQYF
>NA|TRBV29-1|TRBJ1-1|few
TGCAGCGTTGACGGGCAGGGGGAAGCTTTCTTT
CSVDGQGEAFF
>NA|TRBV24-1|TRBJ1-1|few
TGTGCCACCAGTGATTTGACTGAAGCTTTCTTT
CATSDLTEAFF
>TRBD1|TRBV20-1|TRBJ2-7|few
TGCAGTGCTAGACAGGGGGCGGAATCCTACGAGCAGTACTTC
CSARQGAESYEQYF
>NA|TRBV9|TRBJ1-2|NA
TGTGCCAGCAGCGTATCTGACCGGAACTATGGCTACACCTTC
CASSVSDRNYGYTF
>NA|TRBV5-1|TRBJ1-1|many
TGCGCCAGCAGCTTGGAACAGAAGAACACTGAAGCTTTCTTT
CASSLEQKNTEAFF
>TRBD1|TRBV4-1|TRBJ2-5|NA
TGCGCCAGCAGCCAAGGAAGGGCATTTGGACAGGGAAAAGAGACCCAGTACTTC
CASSQGRAFGQGKETQYF
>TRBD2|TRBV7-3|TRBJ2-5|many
TGTGCCAGCAGCCGCGGGGCTAGCGGGGGGGCGAGTCGAGAGACCCAGTACTTC
CASSRGASGGASRETQYF